These T cell receptor beta chains were read from a single sample in a study of response to subunit inactivated influenza vaccine. From the RT-PCR reads, TCRdb called clonotypes with MiXCR, one entry per CDR3 protein. The sample shows 400,000 to 650,000 distinct CDR3 sequences, roughly 7.9% of them seen only once. Sequences were derived from PBMCs from blood, sampled around 25 months after vaccination. Receptors originate from a man aged 50 to 75 who received an inactivated influenza vaccine. Each CDR3 is given with its conserved first and last residue. Each record gives: D gene, V gene, clone size, J gene, CDR3 DNA, CDR3 protein. D genes are given only for firm matches. The size field is filled for only some rows; it gives once, few, many or a size class.

.,TRBV12-3/TRBV12-4,few,TRBJ1-1,TGTGCCAGCAGTTTAGAAGCAGGACTATACACTGAAGCTTTCTTT,CASSLEAGLYTEAFF
TRBD2,TRBV10-2,.,TRBJ2-5,TGCGCCAGCAGGCCGGGAGGGCAAGAGACCCAGTACTTC,CASRPGGQETQYF
TRBD1,TRBV6-2/TRBV6-3,many,TRBJ2-1,TGTGCCAGCAGTGACCAAGGGGGACAGGGGGATGAGCAGTTCTTC,CASSDQGGQGDEQFF
.,TRBV19,.,TRBJ2-4,TGTGCCAGTACGTCCGCTAGCGTGCTAGCCAAAAACATTCAGTACTTC,CASTSASVLAKNIQYF
.,TRBV4-3,few,TRBJ2-5,TGCGCCAGCAGCCAAGGGGACTGGTACCAAGAGACCCAGTACTTC,CASSQGDWYQETQYF
.,TRBV12-3/TRBV12-4,many,TRBJ1-2,TGTGCCAGCAGTACGGACAGCTATGGCTACACCTTC,CASSTDSYGYTF
.,TRBV5-5,few,TRBJ2-7,TGTGCCAGCAGCTTTTCCCCCAACAGCGCCTACGAGCAGTACTTC,CASSFSPNSAYEQYF
.,TRBV6-1,many,TRBJ1-5,TGTGCCAGCCAAAATAGGGGTAGCAATCAGCCCCAGCATTTT,CASQNRGSNQPQHF
TRBD1,TRBV12-3/TRBV12-4,medium-sized,TRBJ2-3,TGTGCCAGCAGTACCACCGGGACAGGGAGCACAGATACGCAGTATTTT,CASSTTGTGSTDTQYF
.,TRBV6-1,many,TRBJ1-5,TGTGCCAGCAGTACCCACGGGGGCAGCAATCAGCCCCAGCATTTT,CASSTHGGSNQPQHF
.,TRBV6-1,.,TRBJ1-1,TGTGCCAGCACCCGATCCACCTTGAACACTGAAGCTTTCTTT,CASTRSTLNTEAFF
.,TRBV16,.,TRBJ1-6,TGTGCCAGCAGCCAATCGCACGGGGCTGGCAATTCACCCCTCCACTTT,CASSQSHGAGNSPLHF
TRBD1,TRBV7-2,few,TRBJ2-7,TGTGCCAGCAGCTTTAGGACAGGGCGCTACGAGCAGTACTTC,CASSFRTGRYEQYF
.,TRBV29-1,many,TRBJ2-3,TGCAGCGTTGTCAGGGATACCACTCATACGCAGTATTTT,CSVVRDTTHTQYF
.,TRBV12-3/TRBV12-4,.,TRBJ2-3,TGTGCCAGCAGAAGGGAGGCGGATACGCAGTATTTT,CASRREADTQYF
.,TRBV7-9,many,TRBJ1-5,TGTGCCAGCAGCTTAGAGGGGTACAATCAGCCCCAGCATTTT,CASSLEGYNQPQHF
TRBD2,TRBV24-1,few,TRBJ2-5,TGTGCCACCAGTGATTCCGCCGGGACTAGCGGTTCGGCGGCCCAGTACTTC,CATSDSAGTSGSAAQYF
.,TRBV12-5,.,TRBJ2-5,TGTGCTAGTGGTTTGCCACCTCACCAGACCCAGTACTTC,CASGLPPHQTQYF
TRBD2,TRBV9,few,TRBJ2-7,TGTGCCAGCAGCGTAGACGGCGGGAGCGGCTACGAGCAGTACTTC,CASSVDGGSGYEQYF
.,TRBV10-1,.,TRBJ2-7,TGCGCCAGCAGTGAGCGGCAGGGGATCTCCTACGAGCAGTACTTC,CASSERQGISYEQYF
.,TRBV5-6,many,TRBJ2-7,TGTGCCAGCAGCCGCCGCCACGAGCAGTACTTC,CASSRRHEQYF
TRBD2,TRBV2,few,TRBJ2-7,TGTGCCAGCAGTGTAGGGAGGGGAGTATACGAGCAGTACTTC,CASSVGRGVYEQYF
TRBD1,TRBV19,few,TRBJ1-2,TGTGCCAGTAGACTACAGGGGATTGACTATGGCTACACCTTC,CASRLQGIDYGYTF
.,TRBV29-1,many,TRBJ1-1,TGCAGCGTTGGAACAACGGACGGATTTAAAGGTGTTGAAGCTTTCTTT,CSVGTTDGFKGVEAFF
TRBD2,TRBV10-3,few,TRBJ2-7,TGTGCCATCAGTCCACTAGCGGGAGATAGATACGAGCAGTACTTC,CAISPLAGDRYEQYF
TRBD2,TRBV7-2,.,TRBJ2-3,TGTGCCAGCAGCTTACGGGGACTAGCGGGAGGGCCAGATACGCAGTATTTT,CASSLRGLAGGPDTQYF
.,TRBV3-1,many,TRBJ1-2,TGTGCCAGCAGCCTCGGACAGAGAATATCTTCTAACTATGGCTACACCTTC,CASSLGQRISSNYGYTF
.,TRBV4-2,few,TRBJ2-7,TGTGCCAGCAGCCAAGATACAGCGGGTCCTAGGAAGGACGAGCAGTACTTC,CASSQDTAGPRKDEQYF
.,TRBV20-1,few,TRBJ2-3,TGCAGTGCTAGAGGGACCCACGTCATGCAGTATTTT,CSARGTHVMQYF
TRBD2,TRBV4-3,many,TRBJ2-1,TGCGCCAGCAGCCCCAGAGTAGGGGCTAGCGGCTTAAATGAGCAGTTCTTC,CASSPRVGASGLNEQFF
.,TRBV6-5,few,TRBJ2-7,TGTGCCAGCAGTTACGGAGGGGGACCGTTCTACGAGCAGTACTTC,CASSYGGGPFYEQYF
TRBD1,TRBV12-3/TRBV12-4,many,TRBJ1-5,TGTGCCAGCACTCAGGGGGATCAGCCCCAGCATTTT,CASTQGDQPQHF
TRBD2,TRBV12-3/TRBV12-4,.,TRBJ2-1,TGTGCCAGCAGGACTAGCGGGAGGATCCATGAGCAGTTCTTC,CASRTSGRIHEQFF
.,TRBV5-1,few,TRBJ2-7,TGCGCCAGCAGCGGATTGCTAAGGGATGACGAGCAGTACTTC,CASSGLLRDDEQYF
.,TRBV6-1,many,TRBJ1-1,TGTGCCAGCAGTGTTTACAGGTGGAACACTGAAGCTTTCTTT,CASSVYRWNTEAFF
TRBD2,TRBV20-1,few,TRBJ2-1,TGCAGTGCTAGAGAGCGGGGGGGAAGGAATGAGCAGTTCTTC,CSARERGGRNEQFF
.,TRBV28,many,TRBJ2-3,TGTGCCAGCAGTAGACAGAACACAGATACGCAGTATTTT,CASSRQNTDTQYF
.,TRBV20-1,few,TRBJ1-1,TGCAGTGCCGCCCGGGGGTCGAACACTGAAGCTTTCTTT,CSAARGSNTEAFF
.,TRBV15,many,TRBJ2-1,TGTGCCACTGGGGGTAGAAGTGGCTCCCTCACCTACAATGAGCAGTTCTTC,CATGGRSGSLTYNEQFF
.,TRBV7-9,.,TRBJ2-3,TGTGCCAGCAGCCACGCGGGATATAACACAGATACGCAGTATTTT,CASSHAGYNTDTQYF
.,TRBV3-1,few,TRBJ2-2,TGTGCCAGCAGCCAAGGAAGCGGTAACACCGGGGAGCTGTTTTTT,CASSQGSGNTGELFF
.,TRBV9,.,TRBJ1-6,TGTGCCAGCAGCGTTGACAGCAACAATAATTCACCCCTCCACTTT,CASSVDSNNNSPLHF
.,TRBV15,many,TRBJ2-3,TGTGCCACCAGCCAGGAGGGACCTGGCACAGATACGCAGTATTTT,CATSQEGPGTDTQYF
.,TRBV9,many,TRBJ1-4,TGTGCCAGCAGCCACGGGACGGATGAAAAACTGTTTTTT,CASSHGTDEKLFF
.,TRBV19,many,TRBJ2-3,TGTGCCAGTAGGCCAGGCGGCCGCACAGATACGCAGTATTTT,CASRPGGRTDTQYF